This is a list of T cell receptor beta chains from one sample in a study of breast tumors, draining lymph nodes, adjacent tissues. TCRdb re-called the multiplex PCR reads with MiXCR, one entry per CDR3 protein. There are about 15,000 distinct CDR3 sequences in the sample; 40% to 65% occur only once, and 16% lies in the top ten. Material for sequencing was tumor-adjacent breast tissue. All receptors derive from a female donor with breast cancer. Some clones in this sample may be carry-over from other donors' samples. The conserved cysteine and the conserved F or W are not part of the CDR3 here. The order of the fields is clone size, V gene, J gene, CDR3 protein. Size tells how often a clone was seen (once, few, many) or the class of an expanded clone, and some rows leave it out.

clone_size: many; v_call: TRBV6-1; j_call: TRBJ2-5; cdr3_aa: ASSDVGLSRETQY
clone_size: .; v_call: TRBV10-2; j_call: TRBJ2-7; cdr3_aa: ASSESRTGGYEQY
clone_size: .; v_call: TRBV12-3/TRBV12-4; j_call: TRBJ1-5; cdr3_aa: ASSPSGQPQH
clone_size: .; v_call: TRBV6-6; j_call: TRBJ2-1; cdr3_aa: ASSSRQGSYNEQF
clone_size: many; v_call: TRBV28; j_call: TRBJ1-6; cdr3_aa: ASFSPQGSGRSPLH
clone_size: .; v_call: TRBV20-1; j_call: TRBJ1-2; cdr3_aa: SALSQTEGYT
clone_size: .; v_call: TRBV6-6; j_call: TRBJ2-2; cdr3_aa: ASSRGELF
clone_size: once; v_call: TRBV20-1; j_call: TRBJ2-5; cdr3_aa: SARDGLAGGPGETQY
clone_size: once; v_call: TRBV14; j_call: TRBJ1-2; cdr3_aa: ASSPQQGAYGYT
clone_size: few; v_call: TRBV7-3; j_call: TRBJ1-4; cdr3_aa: ASSLNLMEELF
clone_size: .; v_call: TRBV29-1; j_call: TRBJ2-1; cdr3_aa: STLTGTQSEQF
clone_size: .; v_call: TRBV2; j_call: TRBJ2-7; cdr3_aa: ASGDRGVEQY
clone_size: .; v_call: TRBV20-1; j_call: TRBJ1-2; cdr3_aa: SARVQGNYGYT
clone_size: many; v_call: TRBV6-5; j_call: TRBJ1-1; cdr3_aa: ASTRSGGTEAF
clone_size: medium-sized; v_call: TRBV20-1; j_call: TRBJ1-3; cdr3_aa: SAGAGGIGNTIY
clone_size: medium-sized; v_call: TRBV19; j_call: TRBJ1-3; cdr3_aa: ASRGTGSGNTIY
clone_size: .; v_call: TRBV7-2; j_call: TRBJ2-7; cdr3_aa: ASSLAGGPPYYEQY
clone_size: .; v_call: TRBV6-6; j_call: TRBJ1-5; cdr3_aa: ASSRHRPNSNQPQH
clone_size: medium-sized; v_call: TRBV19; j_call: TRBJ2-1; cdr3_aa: ASRPSGTSGRNEQF
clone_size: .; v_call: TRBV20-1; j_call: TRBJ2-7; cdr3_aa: SARSPGYEQY
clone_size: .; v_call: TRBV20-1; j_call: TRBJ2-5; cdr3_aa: SALSPGQAQEETQY
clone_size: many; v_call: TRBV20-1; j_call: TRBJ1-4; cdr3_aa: SARRQAANEKLF
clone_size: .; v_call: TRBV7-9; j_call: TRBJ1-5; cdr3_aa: ASSLGANQPQH
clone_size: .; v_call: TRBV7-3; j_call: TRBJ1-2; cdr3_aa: ASSPGVFYT
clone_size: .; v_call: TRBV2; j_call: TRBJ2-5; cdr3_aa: ASTEDGTGRVTQY
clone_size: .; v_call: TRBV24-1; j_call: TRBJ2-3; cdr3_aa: ATSDRTEHTDTQY
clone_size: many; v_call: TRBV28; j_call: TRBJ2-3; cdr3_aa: DQTGITSTDTQY
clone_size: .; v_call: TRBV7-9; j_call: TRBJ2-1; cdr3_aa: ASSFVELALDNEQF
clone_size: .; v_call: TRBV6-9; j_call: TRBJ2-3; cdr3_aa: ASSDTQY
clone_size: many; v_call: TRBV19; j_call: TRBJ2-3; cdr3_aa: ASSGSVPDTQY
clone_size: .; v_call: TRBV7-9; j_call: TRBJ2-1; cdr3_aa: ASSPPVVAGGEQF
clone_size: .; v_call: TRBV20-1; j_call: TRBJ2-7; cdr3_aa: SAHLVGGVFYEQY
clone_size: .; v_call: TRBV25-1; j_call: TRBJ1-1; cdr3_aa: ASSAHWAGQEAF
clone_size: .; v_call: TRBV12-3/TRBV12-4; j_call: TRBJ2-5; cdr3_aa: AGSLAGGETQY
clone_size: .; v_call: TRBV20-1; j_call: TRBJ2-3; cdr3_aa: SASSRTILAGVDTQY
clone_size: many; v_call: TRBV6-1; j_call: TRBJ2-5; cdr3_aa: ASSHPGQIKETQY
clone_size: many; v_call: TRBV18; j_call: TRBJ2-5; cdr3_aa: ASSLQTGGAETQY
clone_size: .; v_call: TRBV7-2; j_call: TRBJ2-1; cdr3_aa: ARSLNLGRANERF
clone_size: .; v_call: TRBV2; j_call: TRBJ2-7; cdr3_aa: ASSLSSYEQY
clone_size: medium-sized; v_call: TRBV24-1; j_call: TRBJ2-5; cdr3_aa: ATSDLTSGSQETQY